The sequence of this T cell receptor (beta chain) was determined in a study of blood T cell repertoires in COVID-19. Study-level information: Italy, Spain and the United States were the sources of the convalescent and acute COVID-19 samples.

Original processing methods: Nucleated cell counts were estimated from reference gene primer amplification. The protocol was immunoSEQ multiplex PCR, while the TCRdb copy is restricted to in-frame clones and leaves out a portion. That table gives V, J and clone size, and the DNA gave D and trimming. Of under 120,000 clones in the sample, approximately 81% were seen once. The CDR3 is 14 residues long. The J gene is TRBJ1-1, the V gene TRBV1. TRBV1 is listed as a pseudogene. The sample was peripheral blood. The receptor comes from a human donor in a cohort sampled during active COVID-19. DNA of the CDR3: TGCACCAGCAGCCGGAGTCGGAATAACACTGAAGCTTTCTTT. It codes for CTSSRSRNNTEAFF.